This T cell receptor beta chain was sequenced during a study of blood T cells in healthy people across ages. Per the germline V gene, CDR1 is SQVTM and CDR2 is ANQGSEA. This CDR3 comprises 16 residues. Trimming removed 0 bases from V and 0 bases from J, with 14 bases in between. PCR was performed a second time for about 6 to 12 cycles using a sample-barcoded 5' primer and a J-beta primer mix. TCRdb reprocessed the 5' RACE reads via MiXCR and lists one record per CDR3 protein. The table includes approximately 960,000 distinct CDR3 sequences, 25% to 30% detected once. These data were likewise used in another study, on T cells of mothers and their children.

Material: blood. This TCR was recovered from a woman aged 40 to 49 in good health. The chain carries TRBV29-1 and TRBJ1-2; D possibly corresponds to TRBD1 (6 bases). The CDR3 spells CSVEDPLGAANYGYTF. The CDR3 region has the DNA TGCAGCGTTGAAGATCCCCTGGGGGCCGCTAACTATGGCTACACCTTC.